Presented here are 13 T cell receptor beta chains from one specimen sequenced in a study of blood T cell repertoires in COVID-19. Sequencing used immunoSEQ multiplex PCR; TCRdb keeps in-frame clones, though not all of them. This table holds 50,000 to 65,000 clones, roughly 85% found once. The sample taken for sequencing was peripheral blood. These receptors were taken from a human donor in a cohort sampled during active COVID-19.

The chain uses TRBV29-1 and TRBJ2-1; 10 bases are a match to TRBD2. Germline V CDR1 and CDR2: SQVTM, ANQGSEA. This CDR3 contains 13 residues. J gave up 6 bases and V 5 bases, and 4 bases lay outside the gene matches. This chain's CDR3 is CSVKRGGGNEQFF. The CDR3 coding sequence is TGCAGCGTTAAGCGGGGGGGCGGCAATGAGCAGTTCTTC.

The chain uses TRBV29-1 and TRBJ2-5; D unclear. The ends were cut back, 6 bases at V and 4 bases at J, with 6 bases in the middle. This CDR3 comprises 10 residues. CDR1 is SQVTM, CDR2 ANQGSEA, per germline. CDR3 in DNA: TGCAGCGTGAGTGGAGAGACCCAGTACTTC. Protein sequence: CSVSGETQYF.

This chain connects TRBV19 to TRBJ2-4, with D unresolved. V was shortened by 5 bases and J by 5 bases, with 7 bases between the two germline ends. Per germline, CDR1 LNHDA and CDR2 SQIVND (reference sequence). The CDR3 runs to 12 residues. The CDR3 loop reads CASSFSQNIQYF. As DNA, the CDR3 is TGTGCCAGTAGTTTTAGCCAAAACATTCAGTACTTC.

The chain combines TRBV24-1 with TRBJ2-1; D perhaps matches TRBD1 (5 bases). This CDR3 comprises 12 residues. V was cut by 2 bases and J by 11 bases, with 9 bases left in between. Germline V CDR1 and CDR2: KGHDR, SFDVKD. The CDR3 here is CATSDSNRKQFF. The CDR3 region has the DNA TGTGCCACCAGTGATTCCAACAGGAAGCAGTTCTTC.

This sequence joins TRBV19 and TRBJ1-5; D is perhaps TRBD1 (5 bases). The V end lost 3 bases, the J end lost 9 bases, and 15 bases lay between the germline ends. Germline CDR1 reads LNHDA; CDR2 reads SQIVND (reference sequence). This CDR3 is built from 14 residues. The CDR3 spells CASSIRDRTMPQHF. DNA for the CDR3: TGTGCCAGTAGTATCCGGGACCGGACTATGCCCCAGCATTTT.

The chain employs TRBV2 and TRBJ1-1; D possibly corresponds to TRBD1 (6 bases). This CDR3 has 16 amino acids. Between the trimmed V and J ends, which lost 3 bases and 4 bases, there was a span of 18 bases. Germline-derived CDR1 and CDR2 are SNHLY and FYNNEI. CDR3 sequence: CASSEIGGAGGTEAFF. The CDR3 coding sequence is TGTGCCAGCAGTGAGATTGGGGGGGCCGGTGGCACTGAAGCTTTCTTT.

V gene TRBV21-1 combines with J gene TRBJ2-1; no DNA check was done on the table's D call, TRBD2. TRBV21-1 is termed a pseudogene. This CDR3 spans 18 amino acids. CDR3 residues: CASREWSSYTIPDNEQFF. Written as DNA, the CDR3 is TGTGCCAGCAGAGAGTGGTCTAGCTACACCATTCCCGACAATGAGCAGTTCTTC.

The chain recombines TRBV19 with TRBJ2-2; 9 nucleotides match TRBD1. With 6 bases clipped from V and 5 bases from J, the junction kept 7 bases outside the gene matches. Germline V gene sequence: CDR1 LNHDA, CDR2 SQIVND (reference sequence). The CDR3 has 15 amino acids. CDR3: CASRNRGRGTGELFF. The DNA for the CDR3 is TGTGCCAGTAGAAACAGGGGGCGCGGAACCGGGGAGCTGTTTTTT.

CDR3 protein: CASRLSGLGDGYTF. CDR3 in DNA: TGTGCAAGTCGCTTGAGTGGGTTAGGGGATGGCTACACCTTC. This sequence joins TRBV12-2 and TRBJ1-2; the D call of TRBD1 is as the table states it, not checked on the DNA. TRBV12-2 is annotated as a pseudogene. The CDR3 is 14 residues long.

The chain joins TRBV12-3 or TRBV12-4 to TRBJ2-5; D call uncertain. This CDR3 spans 13 amino acids. The V end was cut by 3 bases, the J end by 2 bases, with 7 bases between. In DNA, the CDR3 is TGTGCCAGCAGTTTTAACGAGCAAGAGACCCAGTACTTC. It translates to CASSFNEQETQYF.

The chain couples TRBV2 to TRBJ2-3, with 12 bases lining up with TRBD2. CDR3 size: 15 residues. Germline values: CDR1 SNHLY, CDR2 FYNNEI. The V gene end was trimmed by 5 bases and the J gene end by 5 bases; junction bases not matched to a gene: 5. The CDR3 nucleotides read TGTGCCAGCAGTTTACTAGCGGGGGGAAGAGATACGCAGTATTTT. Translating gives CASSLLAGGRDTQYF.

The V call is TRBV11-1, the J call TRBJ2-2, with 14 positions matching TRBD2. The V and J ends lost 4 bases and 4 bases, in that order; junction bases with no gene match: 2. Germline V gives CDR1 SGHAT, CDR2 FQDESV (reference sequence). The CDR3 sequence is 16 residues long. CDR3 DNA sequence: TGTGCCAGCAGCTCTGGACTAGCGGGGGGCACCGGGGAGCTGTTTTTT. Protein sequence: CASSSGLAGGTGELFF.

V usage is TRBV5-1 and J usage is TRBJ1-2, with D unresolved. Deletions cut 0 bases from V and 4 bases from J, with 19 bases between. This CDR3 region has 17 residues. CDR1 and CDR2 from the germline V gene are SGHRS and YFSETQ. The CDR3 loop is CASSLEVGSGGIYGYTF. The DNA for the CDR3 is TGCGCCAGCAGCTTGGAGGTCGGGTCAGGAGGGATCTATGGCTACACCTTC.